The clone carrying this T cell receptor beta chain was detected a few times. Sequencing used immunoSEQ multiplex PCR; TCRdb keeps in-frame clones, though not all of them. The sample lists 150,000 to 180,000 clones; roughly nine tenths were seen once. CDR3 length equals 14 residues. The V and J ends lost 6 bases and 4 bases respectively, with 10 bases between them. Germline CDR1 and CDR2: SNHLY and FYNNEI. The data are from a study of T cell responses to AZD1222 COVID-19 vaccine. The TCR comes from an adult in good health. The chain has TRBV2 and TRBJ2-6; D unclear. The specimen was peripheral blood, collected on day 0 of MenACWY control vaccination. This chain's CDR3 is CASSEVAGANVLTF. The CDR3 coding sequence is TGTGCCAGCAGCGAGGTGGCAGGGGCCAACGTCCTGACTTTC.